A single sample gave rise to the 15 T cell receptor beta chains below, sequenced in a study of T cell clones after liver transplantation. The assay was immunoSEQ multiplex PCR, and TCRdb's table has in-frame clones only and misses some. The sample yields tens of thousands of clones, about two thirds seen once. Sequences were derived from CD4+ T cells from blood, sampled before liver transplant. The receptors shown here come from a human donor who received a liver transplant.

This clone was observed a single time. The chain joins TRBV10-2 to TRBJ1-3, with D possibly matching TRBD1 (6 bases). Germline CDR1 WSHSY, CDR2 SAAADI. The CDR3 extends over 12 amino acids. Between the trimmed V and J ends, which lost 6 bases and 4 bases, there was a span of 7 bases. The CDR3 reads CASSTGGNTIYF. In nucleotides, the CDR3 is TGCGCCAGCAGCACAGGGGGAAACACCATATATTTT.

In its sample, this clone was seen a few times. This sequence joins TRBV11-3 and TRBJ1-1; the D gene is possibly TRBD1 (5 bases). CDR3 length: 15 residues. Trimming took 5 bases from V and 3 from J, leaving 16 bases between them. Germline assignment: CDR1 SGHNT and CDR2 YENEEA. The CDR3 protein is CASSPGGVQDTEAFF. CDR3 coding DNA: TGTGCCAGCAGCCCGGGGGGGGTTCAGGACACTGAAGCTTTCTTT.

The rearrangement joins TRBV28 to TRBJ1-1, with 7 nucleotides matching TRBD1. V trimming: 2 bases; J trimming: 4 bases; junction bases outside the gene matches: 7. Germline CDR1 and CDR2: MDHEN and SYDVKM. The CDR3 is 15 amino acids. DNA for the CDR3: TGTGCCAGCAGTTTAACCAGGGGGTTCGGCACTGAAGCTTTCTTT. Residues: CASSLTRGFGTEAFF. The full variable domain, in which reference TRBV28 and TRBJ1-1 provide the parts outside the CDR3, is DVKVTQSSRYLVKRTGEKVFLECVQDMDHENMFWYRQDPGLGLRLIYFSYDVKMKEKGDIPEGYSVSREKKERFSLILESASTNQTSMYLCASSLTRGFGTEAFFGQGTRLTVV.

The chain uses TRBV7-9 and TRBJ2-5; possible D gene TRBD2, 6 bases. V lost 1 base, J lost 4 bases, and 10 bases lay in between. This CDR3 contains 14 residues. Per germline, CDR1 SEHNR and CDR2 FQNEAQ (reference sequence). The CDR3 protein is CASSLVLGGETQYF. CDR3 in DNA: TGTGCCAGCAGCTTAGTCCTGGGAGGAGAGACCCAGTACTTC.

The rearrangement uses TRBV6-1 and TRBJ2-7; D possibly corresponds to TRBD1 (5 bases). Germline V CDR1 and CDR2: MNHNS, SASEGT. This CDR3 contains 14 residues. V lost 8 bases to trimming and J lost 3 bases, with 17 bases between them. The CDR3 coding sequence is TGTGCCAGCCGCCTAGGGCAGGGTAGCTACGAGCAGTACTTC. It is translated as CASRLGQGSYEQYF.

The chain has TRBV2 and TRBJ2-2; the match to TRBD2 covers 7 bases. The CDR3 contains 15 residues. V was clipped by 3 bases and J by 4 bases; unmatched bases: 5. Germline-derived CDR1 and CDR2 are SNHLY and FYNNEI. CDR3 amino acids: CASSELLATTGELFF. For the CDR3, the DNA is TGTGCCAGCAGTGAGTTACTAGCGACCACCGGGGAGCTGTTTTTT.

The rearrangement links TRBV28 to TRBJ1-2; perhaps TRBD1 as D (5 bases). V lost 5 bases and J lost 1, with 14 bases in between. Germline assignment: CDR1 MDHEN and CDR2 SYDVKM. The CDR3 contains 15 residues. The CDR3 reads CASSLQSRVNYGYTF. CDR3 nucleotides: TGTGCCAGCAGTCTCCAGTCCAGGGTTAACTATGGCTACACCTTC.

This clone was seen more than once but under ten times. The V gene is TRBV5-1, the J gene TRBJ1-5; D call uncertain. The CDR3 runs to 13 residues. Germline values: CDR1 SGHRS, CDR2 YFSETQ. V was shortened by 0 bases and J by 4 bases, with 5 bases between the two germline ends. For the CDR3, the DNA is TGCGCCAGCAGCTTGGCCAATAATCAGCCCCAGCATTTT. Encoded protein: CASSLANNQPQHF.

The chain carries TRBV29-1 and TRBJ2-5, with D uncertain. Germline CDR1 and CDR2: SQVTM and ANQGSEA. The CDR3 is made up of 15 amino acids. V was clipped by 6 bases and J by 0 bases, with 17 bases between them. CDR3 loop: CSVLGGTRYQETQYF. The CDR3 DNA reads TGCAGCGTCCTAGGCGGCACCCGGTACCAAGAGACCCAGTACTTC.

The rearrangement uses TRBV2 and TRBJ1-1, with D tentatively TRBD1 (6 bases). This CDR3 has 15 residues. V lost 2 bases and J lost 1, with 11 bases in between. From germline, CDR1 is SNHLY and CDR2 FYNNEI. The CDR3 is CASSESPTGNTEAFF. The DNA for the CDR3 is TGTGCCAGCAGTGAATCCCCGACAGGGAACACTGAAGCTTTCTTT. Full variable domain (remainder filled in from reference TRBV2 and TRBJ1-1): EPEVTQTPSHQVTQMGQEVILRCVPISNHLYFYWYRQILGQKVEFLVSFYNNEISEKSEIFDDQFSVERPDGSNFTLKIRSTKLEDSAMYFCASSESPTGNTEAFFGQGTRLTVV.

The V call is TRBV27, the J call TRBJ2-3; 10 positions match TRBD2. V shed 5 bases and J 5 bases; nucleotides not matched to a gene: 7. The CDR3 extends over 15 amino acids. Germline V gene lookup returns CDR1 MNHEY and CDR2 SMNVEV (reference sequence). The CDR3 sequence is CASSPRRTSGDTQYF. DNA of the CDR3: TGTGCCAGCAGTCCCCGCCGGACTAGCGGAGATACGCAGTATTTT.

The rearrangement links TRBV11-2 to TRBJ2-2, with 7 bases that match TRBD1. Trimming took 1 base from V and 4 from J; bases not matched to a gene: 3. The CDR3 sequence is 15 residues long. The germline CDR1 and CDR2 sequences are SGHAT and FQNNGV. The CDR3 DNA reads as TGTGCCAGCAGCTTAGTACAGGGGTTCACCGGGGAGCTGTTTTTT. It translates to CASSLVQGFTGELFF.

This clone occurred a few times. The V gene is TRBV5-3, the J gene TRBJ2-7, with 8 bases identical to TRBD1. TRBV5-3 falls under the ORF class, with uncertain function. V lost 4 bases, J lost 2 bases, and 11 bases stayed unmatched. The CDR3 is 16 residues long. CDR3 DNA sequence: TGTGCCAGAAGCCCACCCATCGGGACAGGACCCTACGAGCAGTACTTC. It encodes CARSPPIGTGPYEQYF.

The chain links TRBV28 to TRBJ2-7; 10 bases line up with TRBD2. The junction had 6 bases not matched to a gene; V was cut back by 6 bases and J by 1 base. The CDR3 length is 15 residues. The germline V gene encodes CDR1 MDHEN and CDR2 SYDVKM. The CDR3 reads CASSPASGGSYEQYF. In nucleotides, the CDR3 is TGTGCCAGCAGCCCGGCTAGCGGGGGTTCCTACGAGCAGTACTTC.

Only one count was recorded for this clone. This rearrangement joins TRBV5-5 to TRBJ1-6; the D gene is possibly TRBD1 (5 bases). CDR1 is SGHKS, CDR2 YYEKEE, per germline (reference sequence). CDR3 length: 12 amino acids. V dropped 9 bases and J dropped 7 bases, with 11 bases sitting between them. As DNA, the CDR3 is TGTGCCACTGGAGGGACCAATTCACCCCTCCACTTT. Translated: CATGGTNSPLHF. Using reference TRBV5-5 and TRBJ1-6 for the parts outside the CDR3, the full variable domain is DAGVTQSPTHLIKTRGQQVTLRCSPISGHKSVSWYQQVLGQGPQFIFQYYEKEERGRGNFPDRFSARQFPNYSSELNVNALLLGDSALYLCATGGTNSPLHFGNGTRLTVT.